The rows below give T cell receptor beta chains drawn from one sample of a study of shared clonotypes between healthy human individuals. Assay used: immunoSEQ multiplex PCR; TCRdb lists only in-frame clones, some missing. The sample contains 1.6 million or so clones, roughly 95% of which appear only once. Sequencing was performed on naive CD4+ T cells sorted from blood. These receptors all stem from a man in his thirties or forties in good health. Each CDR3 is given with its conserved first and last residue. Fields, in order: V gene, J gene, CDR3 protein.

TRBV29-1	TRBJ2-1	CSVERTSGKHPYNEQFF
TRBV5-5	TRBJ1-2	CASSLVFGERYGYTF
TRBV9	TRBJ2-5	CASSAPGTGKTQYF
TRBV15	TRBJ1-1	CATSRRGGNTEAFF
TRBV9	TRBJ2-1	CASSVGPSGRTEQFF
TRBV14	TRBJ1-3	CASSPRQGTGNTIYF
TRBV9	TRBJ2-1	CASSVTPGGSYNEQFF
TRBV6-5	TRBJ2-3	CASSYYGETTGQYF
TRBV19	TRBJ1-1	CASSATAGYTEAFF
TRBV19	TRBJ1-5	CASTPAGSFGRPQHF
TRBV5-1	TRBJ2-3	CASSEGLPTDTQYF
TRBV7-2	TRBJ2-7	CASSLVSSGRSYEQYF
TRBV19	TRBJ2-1	CASSINSYNEQFF
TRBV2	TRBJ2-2	CASSEALTGELFF
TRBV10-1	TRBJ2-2	CASSGTGSTGELFF
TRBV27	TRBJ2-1	CAPAPSGAELNEQFF
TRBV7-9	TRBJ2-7	CASSFGQGYEQYF
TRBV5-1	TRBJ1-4	CASSLLAGDEKLFF
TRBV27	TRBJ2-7	CASSNPQGTYEQYF
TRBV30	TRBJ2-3	CAWSVETDTQYF
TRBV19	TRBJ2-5	CASSMADQETQYF
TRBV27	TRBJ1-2	CASQPINQGALYGYTF
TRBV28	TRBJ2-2	CASSSLSPPAGGPSGELFF
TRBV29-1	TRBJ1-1	CSVGIEPSNTEAFF
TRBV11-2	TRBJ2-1	CASRTSGRLTGNEQFF
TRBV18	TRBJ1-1	CASSPGQTNTEAFF